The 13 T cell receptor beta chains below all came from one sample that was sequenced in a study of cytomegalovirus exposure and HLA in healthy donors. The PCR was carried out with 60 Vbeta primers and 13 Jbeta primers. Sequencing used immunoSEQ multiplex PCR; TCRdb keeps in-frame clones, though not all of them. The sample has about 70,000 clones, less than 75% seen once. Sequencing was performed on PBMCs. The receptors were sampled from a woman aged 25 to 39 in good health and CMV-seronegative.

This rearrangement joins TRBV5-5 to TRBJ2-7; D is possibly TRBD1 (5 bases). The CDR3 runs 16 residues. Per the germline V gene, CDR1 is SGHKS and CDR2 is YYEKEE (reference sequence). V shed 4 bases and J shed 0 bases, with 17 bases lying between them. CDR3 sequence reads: CASSDYRTRSSYEQYF. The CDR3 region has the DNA TGTGCCAGCAGCGATTACAGGACCCGTAGCTCCTACGAGCAGTACTTC.

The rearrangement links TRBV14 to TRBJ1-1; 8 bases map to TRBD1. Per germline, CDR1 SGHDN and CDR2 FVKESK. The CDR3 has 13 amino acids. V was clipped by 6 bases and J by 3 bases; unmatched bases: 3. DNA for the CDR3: TGTGCCAGCAGGCAACAGGGGGACACTGAAGCTTTCTTT. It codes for CASRQQGDTEAFF.

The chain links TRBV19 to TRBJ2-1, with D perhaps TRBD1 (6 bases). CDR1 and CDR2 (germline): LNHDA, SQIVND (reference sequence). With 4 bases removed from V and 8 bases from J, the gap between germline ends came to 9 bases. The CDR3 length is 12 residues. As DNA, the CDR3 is TGTGCCAGTAGTAACAGGGTTTATGAGCAGTTCTTC. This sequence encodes CASSNRVYEQFF. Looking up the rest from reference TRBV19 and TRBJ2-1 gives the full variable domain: DGGITQSPKYLFRKEGQNVTLSCEQNLNHDAMYWYRQDPGQGLRLIYYSQIVNDFQKGDIAEGYSVSREKKESFPLTVTSAQKNPTAFYLCASSNRVYEQFFGPGTRLTVL.

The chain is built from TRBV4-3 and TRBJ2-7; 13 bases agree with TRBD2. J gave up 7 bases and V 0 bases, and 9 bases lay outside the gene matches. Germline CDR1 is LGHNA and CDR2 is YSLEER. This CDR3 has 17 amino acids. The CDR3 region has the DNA TGCGCCAGCAGCCAAGATTGGACTAGCGGGGGCCAGCGGGAGCAGTACTTC. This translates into CASSQDWTSGGQREQYF.

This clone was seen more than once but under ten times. The DNA for the CDR3 is TGCAGCGTCTCGGGGGGGCGCGGGGAAAAACTGTTTTTT. Protein product: CSVSGGRGEKLFF. J is TRBJ1-4 and V is TRBV29-1; a possible D gene is TRBD1 (6 bases). The CDR3 is made up of 13 amino acids. The germline V gene has CDR1 SQVTM and CDR2 ANQGSEA. V lost 6 bases and J 8 bases, leaving 16 bases between the germline ends.

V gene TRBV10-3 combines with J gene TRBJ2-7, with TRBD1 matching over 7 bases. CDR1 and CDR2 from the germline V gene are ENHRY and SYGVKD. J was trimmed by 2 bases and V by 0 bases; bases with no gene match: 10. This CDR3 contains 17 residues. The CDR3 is CAISESLTGQGAYEQYF. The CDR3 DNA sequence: TGTGCCATCAGTGAGTCGCTCACGGGTCAGGGGGCCTACGAGCAGTACTTC.

CDR3 bases: TGTGCCAGCAGCCCAGACAGGGGGCAAGGTTCACCCCTCCACTTT. Its protein product is CASSPDRGQGSPLHF. The gene calls are TRBV6-1 and TRBJ1-6, with 10 bases aligning to TRBD1. Trimming cost V 6 bases and J 9 bases; bases outside gene matches: 8. The length of the CDR3 is 15 residues. Germline-derived CDR1 and CDR2 are MNHNS and SASEGT.

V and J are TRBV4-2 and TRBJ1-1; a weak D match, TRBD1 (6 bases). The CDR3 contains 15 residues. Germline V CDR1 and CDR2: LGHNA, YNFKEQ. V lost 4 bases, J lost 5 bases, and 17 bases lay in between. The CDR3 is CASSREGGSGTEAFF. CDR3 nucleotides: TGTGCCAGCAGCCGGGAGGGGGGTTCTGGGACTGAAGCTTTCTTT.

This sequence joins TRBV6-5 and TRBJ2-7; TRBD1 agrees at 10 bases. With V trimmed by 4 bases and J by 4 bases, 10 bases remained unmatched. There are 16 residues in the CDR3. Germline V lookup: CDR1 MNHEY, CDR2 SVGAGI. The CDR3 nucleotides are TGTGCCAGCAGTTCTTCCGCGACAGGGGGCTTTTACGAGCAGTACTTC. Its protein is CASSSSATGGFYEQYF.

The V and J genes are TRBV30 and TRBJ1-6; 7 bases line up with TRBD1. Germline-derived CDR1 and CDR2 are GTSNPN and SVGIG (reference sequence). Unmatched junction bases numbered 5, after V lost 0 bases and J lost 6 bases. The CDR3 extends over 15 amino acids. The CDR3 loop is CAWSVQGQGNSPLHF. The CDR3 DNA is TGTGCCTGGAGTGTACAGGGGCAGGGTAATTCACCCCTCCACTTT.

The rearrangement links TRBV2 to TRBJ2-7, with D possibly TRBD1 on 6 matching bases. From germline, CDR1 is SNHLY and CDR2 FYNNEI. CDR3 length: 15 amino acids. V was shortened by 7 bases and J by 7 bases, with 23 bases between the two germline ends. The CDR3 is CASTPASRGGGEQYF. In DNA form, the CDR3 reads TGTGCCAGCACCCCAGCCTCCAGGGGTGGTGGGGAGCAGTACTTC. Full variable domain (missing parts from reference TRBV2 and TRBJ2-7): EPEVTQTPSHQVTQMGQEVILRCVPISNHLYFYWYRQILGQKVEFLVSFYNNEISEKSEIFDDQFSVERPDGSNFTLKIRSTKLEDSAMYFCASTPASRGGGEQYFGPGTRLTVT.

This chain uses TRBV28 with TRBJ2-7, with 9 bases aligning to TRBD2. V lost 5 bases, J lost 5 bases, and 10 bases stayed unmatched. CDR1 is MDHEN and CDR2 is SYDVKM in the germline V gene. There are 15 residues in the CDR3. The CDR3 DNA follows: TGTGCCAGCAGTGGGTTGGCGGGGGGGCCAGACGAGCAGTACTTC. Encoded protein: CASSGLAGGPDEQYF. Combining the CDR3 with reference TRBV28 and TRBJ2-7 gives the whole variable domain DVKVTQSSRYLVKRTGEKVFLECVQDMDHENMFWYRQDPGLGLRLIYFSYDVKMKEKGDIPEGYSVSREKKERFSLILESASTNQTSMYLCASSGLAGGPDEQYFGPGTRLTVT.

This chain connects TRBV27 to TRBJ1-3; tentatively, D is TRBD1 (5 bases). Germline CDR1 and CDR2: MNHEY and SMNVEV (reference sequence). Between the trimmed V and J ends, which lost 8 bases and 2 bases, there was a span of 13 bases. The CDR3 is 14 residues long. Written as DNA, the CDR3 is TGTGCCAGCGCCGACGGGGGGACTGGAAACACCATATATTTT. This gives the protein CASADGGTGNTIYF.